The subject of this entry is one TCR beta chain. The antigen is unknown. This sample stems from a study of Tregs in tolerant kidney transplant recipients. Using immunoSEQ multiplex PCR, the repertoire was profiled, and TCRdb retains in-frame clones only, with some absent. Among 110,000 or so clones listed, about 90% were seen once. Notes on the study in general: No direct test of biological reproducibility was done here.

This receptor was obtained from a human donor in good health. The material sequenced was CD4+ T cells from blood.

The CDR3 DNA reads as TGCAGCGCACGGACCACTGAAGCTTTCTTT. This codes for CSARTTEAFF. The gene calls are TRBV29-1 and TRBJ1-1, with no clear D. The germline CDR1 and CDR2 sequences are SQVTM and ANQGSEA. The CDR3 extends over 10 amino acids. Trimming stripped 7 bases from V and 4 bases from J, with 7 bases between.